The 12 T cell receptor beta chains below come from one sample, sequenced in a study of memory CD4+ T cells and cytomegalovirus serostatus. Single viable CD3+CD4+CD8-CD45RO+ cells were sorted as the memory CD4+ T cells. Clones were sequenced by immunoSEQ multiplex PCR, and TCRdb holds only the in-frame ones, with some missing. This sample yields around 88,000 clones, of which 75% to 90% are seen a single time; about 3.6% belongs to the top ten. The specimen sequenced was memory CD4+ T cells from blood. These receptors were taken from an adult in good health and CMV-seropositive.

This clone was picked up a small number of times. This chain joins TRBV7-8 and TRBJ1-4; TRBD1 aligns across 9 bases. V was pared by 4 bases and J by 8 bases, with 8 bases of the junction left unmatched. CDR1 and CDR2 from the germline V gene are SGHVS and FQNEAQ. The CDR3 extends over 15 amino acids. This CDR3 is CASSSRDREYEKLFF. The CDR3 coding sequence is TGTGCCAGCAGCTCCCGGGACAGGGAGTACGAAAAACTGTTTTTT.

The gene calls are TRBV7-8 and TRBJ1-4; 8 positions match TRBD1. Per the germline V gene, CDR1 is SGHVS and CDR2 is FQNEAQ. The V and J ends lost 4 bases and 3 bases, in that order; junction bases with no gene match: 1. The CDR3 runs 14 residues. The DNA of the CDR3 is TGTGCCAGCAGCTGGACAGGGTCTAATGAAAAACTGTTTTTT. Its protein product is CASSWTGSNEKLFF.

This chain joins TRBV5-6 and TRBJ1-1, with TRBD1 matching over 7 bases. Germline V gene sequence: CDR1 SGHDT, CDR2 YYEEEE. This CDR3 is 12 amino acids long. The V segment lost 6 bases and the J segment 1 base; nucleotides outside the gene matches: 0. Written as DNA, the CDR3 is TGTGCCAGCAACAGGGGGAACACTGAAGCTTTCTTT. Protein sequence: CASNRGNTEAFF.

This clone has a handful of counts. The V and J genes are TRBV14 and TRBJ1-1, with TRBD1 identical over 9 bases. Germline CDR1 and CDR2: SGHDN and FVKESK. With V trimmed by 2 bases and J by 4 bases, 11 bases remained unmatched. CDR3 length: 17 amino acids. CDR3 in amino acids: CASSQFSGTGLGTEAFF. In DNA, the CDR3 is TGTGCCAGCAGCCAATTTTCCGGGACAGGGCTGGGCACTGAAGCTTTCTTT.

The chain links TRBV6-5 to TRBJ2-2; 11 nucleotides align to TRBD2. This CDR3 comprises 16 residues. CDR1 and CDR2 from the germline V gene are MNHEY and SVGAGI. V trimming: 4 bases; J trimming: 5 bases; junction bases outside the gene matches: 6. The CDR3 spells CASSSPGLAVTGELFF. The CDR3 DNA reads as TGTGCCAGCAGTTCCCCGGGACTAGCGGTAACCGGGGAGCTGTTTTTT.

The DNA of the CDR3 is TGCGCCAGCAGCTTGGGACAGACTTCCTACAATGAGCAGTTCTTC. Translating gives CASSLGQTSYNEQFF. The chain couples TRBV5-1 to TRBJ2-1; possibly TRBD1 for D (5 bases). Germline V gene lookup returns CDR1 SGHRS and CDR2 YFSETQ. V lost 0 bases to trimming and J lost 1 base, with 8 bases between them. The CDR3 is 15 residues long.

Here the CDR3 DNA reads TGTGCCTGGAGTGGATCACTAGCGGGAGCCGGGGAGCTGTTTTTT. Amino acids: CAWSGSLAGAGELFF. V is TRBV30 and J is TRBJ2-2, with 11 bases that match TRBD2. The CDR3 runs 15 residues. The J segment lost 6 bases and the V segment lost 1 base, leaving 4 bases of the junction unmatched. The germline V gene encodes CDR1 GTSNPN and CDR2 SVGIG (reference sequence).

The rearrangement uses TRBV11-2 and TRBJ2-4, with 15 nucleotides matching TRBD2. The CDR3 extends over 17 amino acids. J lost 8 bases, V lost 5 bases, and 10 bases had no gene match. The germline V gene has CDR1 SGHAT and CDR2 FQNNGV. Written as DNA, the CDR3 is TGTGCCAGCAGCCTCACGGGACTAGCGGGAGGAGGTTACATTCAGTACTTC. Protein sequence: CASSLTGLAGGGYIQYF.

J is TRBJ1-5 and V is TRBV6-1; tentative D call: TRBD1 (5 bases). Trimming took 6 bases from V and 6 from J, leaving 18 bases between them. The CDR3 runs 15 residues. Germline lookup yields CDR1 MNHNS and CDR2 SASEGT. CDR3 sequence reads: CASRQGARAFQPQHF. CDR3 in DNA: TGTGCCAGCAGGCAAGGGGCCAGGGCTTTTCAGCCCCAGCATTTT.

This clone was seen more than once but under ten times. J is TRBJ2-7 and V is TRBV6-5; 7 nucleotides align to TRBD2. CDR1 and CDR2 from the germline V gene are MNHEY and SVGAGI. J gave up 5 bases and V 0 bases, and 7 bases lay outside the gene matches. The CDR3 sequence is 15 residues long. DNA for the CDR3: TGTGCCAGCAGTTACTCCCTAGCGGAGCTGAACGAGCAGTACTTC. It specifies CASSYSLAELNEQYF.

CDR3: CASTFLGGMNTEAFF. CDR3 in DNA: TGTGCCAGCACCTTCCTTGGGGGGATGAACACTGAAGCTTTCTTT. The chain couples TRBV6-6 to TRBJ1-1, with a weak D call TRBD1 (5 bases). Deletions cut 7 bases from V and 0 bases from J, with 15 bases between. The germline V gene encodes CDR1 MNHNY and CDR2 SVGAGI (reference sequence). The CDR3 has 15 residues.

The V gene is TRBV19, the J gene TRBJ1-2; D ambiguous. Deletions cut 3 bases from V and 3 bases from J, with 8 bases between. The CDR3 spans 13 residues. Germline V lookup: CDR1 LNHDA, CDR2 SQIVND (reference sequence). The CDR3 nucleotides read TGTGCCAGTAGTATGAATAGTTACTATGGCTACACCTTC. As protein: CASSMNSYYGYTF.